This T cell receptor beta chain was profiled in a study of neurological immune-mediated disorders. The CDR3 contains 17 residues. Germline-derived CDR1 and CDR2 are SGDLS and YYNGEE. V was pared by 3 bases and J by 0 bases, with 17 bases between. This clonotype has a count of ten or more. TCRdb passed the 5' RACE reads through MiXCR, listing each CDR3 protein once. The data contain under 85,000 distinct CDR3 sequences, roughly an eighth of them singletons. The sequenced sample consisted of PBMCs. This sequence joins TRBV9 and TRBJ2-3; a weak D match, TRBD1 (6 bases). This clonotype was obtained from a woman aged 45-65 years in good health. The CDR3 nucleotides read TGTGCCAGCAGCGGACGAAAAGGACAGCTGAGCACAGATACGCAGTATTTT. It encodes CASSGRKGQLSTDTQYF.